This T cell receptor beta chain was captured in a study of control samples from healthy donors and cancer patients. The method was immunoSEQ multiplex PCR; TCRdb's version includes in-frame clones alone and lacks a portion of them. The top ten hold roughly 5.7% of the sample, which has 150,000 or so clones, over 85% seen once. The CDR3 runs to 15 residues. Trimming stripped 5 bases from V and 6 bases from J, with 16 bases between. Germline V gene sequence: CDR1 LNHNV, CDR2 YYDKDF (reference sequence). The rearrangement joins TRBV15 to TRBJ1-4, with D hard to call. This receptor was taken from a man aged 18 to 30 in good health. The sample comprised blood. The CDR3, as DNA: TGTGCCACCAGCTGGCCGGGGTTGGGCGATGAAAAACTGTTTTTT. Translating gives CATSWPGLGDEKLFF. The full variable domain, rest sourced from reference TRBV15 and TRBJ1-4, is DAMVIQNPRYQVTQFGKPVTLSCSQTLNHNVMYWYQQKSSQAPKLLFHYYDKDFNNEADTPDNFQSRRPNTSFCFLDIRSPGLGDTAMYLCATSWPGLGDEKLFFGSGTQLSVL.